These T cell receptor beta chains were read from a single sample in a study of blood T cell repertoires in COVID-19. Using immunoSEQ multiplex PCR, the repertoire was profiled, and TCRdb retains in-frame clones only, with some absent. Among approximately 230,000 clones listed, roughly 88% were seen once. Sequencing input: peripheral blood. Receptors were obtained from a woman in her thirties or forties who had recovered from COVID-19. Both conserved end residues are part of each CDR3. A D gene is named only where the DNA matches it firmly. Clone size is shown for a subset of rows, as once, few, many or a class of expanded clone.

J gene	V gene	D gene	clone size	CDR3 protein	CDR3 DNA
TRBJ2-2	TRBV2	TRBD1	once	CASRQGRGTTGELFF	TGTGCCAGCAGACAGGGGAGAGGAACCACCGGGGAGCTGTTTTTT
TRBJ1-5	TRBV7-2	.	.	CASSLGGGKPQHF	TGTGCCAGCAGCTTAGGTGGGGGCAAGCCCCAGCATTTT
TRBJ2-5	TRBV6-2/TRBV6-3	.	.	CASSPELGGQETQYF	TGTGCCAGCAGCCCTGAGTTAGGAGGCCAAGAGACCCAGTACTTC
TRBJ1-6	TRBV3-1/TRBV3-2	.	.	CASSHKGDKGNSPLHF	TGTGCCAGCAGCCACAAGGGGGATAAGGGTAATTCACCCCTCCACTTT
TRBJ2-1	TRBV6-1	TRBD2	once	CASSDSGAQRNEQFF	TGTGCCAGCAGTGATAGCGGGGCCCAGCGGAATGAGCAGTTCTTC
TRBJ2-1	TRBV19	TRBD1	.	CASTYDRGSYNEQFF	TGTGCCAGTACTTATGACAGGGGCTCCTACAATGAGCAGTTCTTC
TRBJ2-5	TRBV7-2	TRBD1	.	CASSLTGVLFLKYF	TGTGCCAGCAGCTTAACAGGGGTACTATTCCTCAAGTACTTC
TRBJ1-5	TRBV29-1	.	few	CSVADGVLGNQPQHF	TGCAGCGTGGCCGACGGGGTTTTGGGCAATCAGCCCCAGCATTTT
TRBJ2-7	TRBV19	TRBD2	.	CASSISGGAYEQYF	TGTGCCAGTAGTATATCCGGGGGGGCCTACGAGCAGTACTTC
TRBJ2-6	TRBV7-6	.	.	CASSLLPSGANVLTF	TGTGCCAGCAGCCTACTTCCCTCTGGGGCCAACGTCCTGACTTTC
TRBJ2-1	TRBV28	TRBD2	.	CASSTGLAGYNEQFF	TGTGCCAGCAGTACAGGACTAGCGGGTTACAATGAGCAGTTCTTC
TRBJ1-6	TRBV4-1	.	.	CASSQERKSPLHF	TGCGCCAGCAGCCAAGAGCGGAAGTCACCCCTCCACTTT
TRBJ1-2	TRBV2	TRBD1	.	CASSPTGTGNGYTF	TGTGCCAGCAGTCCTACCGGGACAGGGAATGGCTACACCTTC
TRBJ1-5	TRBV18	.	.	CASSPVRGNQPQHF	TGTGCCAGCTCACCCGTCCGGGGCAATCAGCCCCAGCATTTT
TRBJ2-1	TRBV7-8	TRBD1	.	CASSMPTGGKNNEQFF	TGTGCCAGCAGCATGCCGACAGGGGGCAAAAACAATGAGCAGTTCTTC
TRBJ2-1	TRBV7-3	TRBD2	.	CASSSMGGNYEQFF	TGTGCCAGCAGCTCAATGGGGGGGAATTATGAGCAGTTCTTC
TRBJ1-6	TRBV6-5	TRBD1	.	CASSGTVLNNSPLHF	TGTGCCAGCAGCGGGACAGTCCTTAATAATTCACCCCTCCACTTT
TRBJ2-7	TRBV20-1	.	.	CSASLPPRGTYEQYF	TGCAGTGCTAGTCTTCCCCCCCGGGGTACCTACGAGCAGTACTTC
TRBJ2-7	TRBV27	.	few	CASSSPAPYEQYF	TGTGCCAGCAGTTCTCCAGCGCCCTACGAGCAGTACTTC
TRBJ2-6	TRBV5-6	.	.	CASSLDRPSGANVLTF	TGTGCCAGCAGTTTAGACAGACCCTCTGGGGCCAACGTCCTGACTTTC
TRBJ2-1	TRBV5-4	TRBD2	.	CASSRGLAGGFYNEQFF	TGTGCCAGCAGCCGGGGACTAGCGGGAGGGTTTTACAATGAGCAGTTCTTC
TRBJ2-3	TRBV6-1	TRBD2	.	CASSEALAGGTDTQYF	TGTGCCAGCAGTGAAGCCCTAGCGGGGGGCACAGATACGCAGTATTTT
TRBJ1-1	TRBV11-3	.	.	CASSLGQNTEAFF	TGTGCCAGCAGCTTAGGGCAGAACACTGAAGCTTTCTTT
TRBJ2-5	TRBV5-8	.	once	CASSLTGAQYF	TGTGCCAGCAGCCTTACAGGAGCCCAGTACTTC
TRBJ1-6	TRBV7-3	TRBD1	.	CASSLRQGRNSPLHF	TGTGCCAGCAGCTTGCGACAGGGCAGAAATTCGCCCCTCCACTTT
TRBJ1-4	TRBV6-5	.	once	CAANWGGPPNEKLFF	TGTGCCGCGAACTGGGGGGGGCCGCCCAATGAAAAACTGTTTTTT
TRBJ2-1	TRBV30	TRBD2	.	CAGTSGYNEQFF	TGTGCAGGGACTAGCGGGTACAATGAGCAGTTCTTC
TRBJ1-2	TRBV7-9	TRBD1	.	CASSYDRGPAYTF	TGTGCCAGCAGCTACGACAGGGGACCGGCTTACACCTTC
TRBJ2-1	TRBV7-2	TRBD2	.	CASRGTSGSVEQFF	TGTGCCAGCAGGGGGACTAGCGGGAGTGTTGAGCAGTTCTTC
TRBJ2-1	TRBV11-3	.	.	CASSLGQLHNEQFF	TGTGCCAGCAGCTTAGGGCAGTTACACAATGAGCAGTTCTTC
TRBJ2-1	TRBV10-2	.	.	CASRAPSTGYHEQFF	TGCGCCAGCAGGGCCCCGTCAACAGGGTACCATGAGCAGTTCTTC
TRBJ1-2	TRBV4-3	.	few	CASSQDTAQIYGYTF	TGCGCCAGCAGCCAAGATACGGCACAGATATATGGCTACACCTTC
TRBJ2-2	TRBV12-5	.	.	CASGAGSRNTGELFF	TGTGCTAGTGGTGCCGGGTCGCGGAACACCGGGGAGCTGTTTTTT
TRBJ2-1	TRBV14	.	.	CASSLPLWDTVNYNEQFF	TGTGCCAGCAGCCTGCCTCTCTGGGACACAGTAAACTACAATGAGCAGTTCTTC
TRBJ2-5	TRBV7-7	TRBD1	.	CASSPTGVGETQYF	TGTGCTAGCAGCCCTACAGGGGTGGGGGAGACCCAGTACTTC
TRBJ2-7	TRBV5-1	.	.	CASTDSFEQYF	TGCGCCAGCACCGACTCCTTCGAGCAGTACTTC
TRBJ1-5	TRBV2	.	once	CASTAFTGSGVQPQHF	TGTGCCAGCACCGCTTTCACCGGGAGTGGTGTACAGCCCCAGCATTTT
TRBJ1-4	TRBV19	TRBD1	.	CASSIRDRGSGEKLFF	TGTGCCAGTAGTATAAGGGACAGGGGATCGGGCGAAAAACTGTTTTTT
TRBJ1-2	TRBV6-1	TRBD1	.	CASSESRLRTGSYGYTF	TGTGCCAGCAGTGAATCACGTCTTCGGACAGGGTCATATGGCTACACCTTC
TRBJ2-5	TRBV5-1	TRBD2	.	CASSLTLLAGARQTQYF	TGCGCCAGCAGCTTAACCCTACTAGCGGGAGCGCGTCAGACCCAGTACTTC
TRBJ2-2	TRBV6-1	TRBD2	.	CASSDRLAGVSGELFF	TGTGCCAGCAGTGACCGACTAGCGGGAGTCTCTGGGGAGCTGTTTTTT
TRBJ2-4	TRBV5-6	.	.	CASSLGLAKNIQYF	TGTGCCAGCAGCTTGGGACTAGCCAAAAACATTCAGTACTTC
TRBJ1-5	TRBV28	.	few	CATLAWAGVQPQHF	TGTGCCACCCTCGCCTGGGCAGGGGTACAGCCCCAGCATTTT
TRBJ2-3	TRBV5-5	TRBD2	.	CASSPREGLAGVTDTQYF	TGTGCCAGCAGTCCGAGGGAAGGACTAGCGGGAGTCACAGATACGCAGTATTTT
TRBJ2-1	TRBV19	.	.	CPRGDNEQFF	TGTCCCAGGGGCGACAATGAGCAGTTCTTC
TRBJ2-7	TRBV6-2/TRBV6-3	TRBD2	.	CASSYGGGSYEQYF	TGTGCCAGCAGTTACGGCGGGGGCTCCTACGAGCAGTACTTC
TRBJ1-5	TRBV4-3	.	.	CASSQDLGNQPQHF	TGCGCCAGCAGCCAAGACCTTGGCAATCAGCCCCAGCATTTT
TRBJ2-6	TRBV6-1	.	.	CASSVGQLTSGANVLTF	TGTGCCAGCAGTGTAGGACAGCTAACGTCCGGGGCCAACGTCCTGACTTTC
TRBJ1-2	TRBV9	.	.	CASSVTPQGPNYGYTF	TGTGCCAGCAGCGTAACCCCCCAGGGGCCTAACTATGGCTACACCTTC
TRBJ1-2	TRBV29-1	TRBD1	few	CSAQGVREGYTF	TGCAGCGCACAGGGGGTACGGGAGGGCTACACCTTC